The T cell receptor beta chain described here comes from a study of metastatic and nonmetastatic thyroid tumors. Study background: Across blood and tumor or nodule tissue, repertoires from malignant and benign thyroid patients were compared with one another. Study-wide findings and caveats: Malignant tumors reportedly showed significantly higher TCR beta diversity than benign nodules in both blood and tumor.

The CDR3 consists of 15 residues. Trimming shortened V by 3 bases and J by 0 bases, and 10 bases separated the two germline ends. Original processing notes: The study built a papillary thyroid cancer distant-metastasis classifier from CDR3 differences across clinicopathological groups. TCRdb reanalyzed the PCR reads with MiXCR. The V and J calls here are based on TCRdb, not the publication. The sample yields 30,000 to 35,000 clones, around 19% seen once. This clone was counted at least ten times. Its target is unknown. Each patient went into thyroid surgery without having received any treatment. This TCR was sampled from a female donor with papillary thyroid cancer or a benign thyroid nodule (not recorded which). Some clones in this sample may be carry-over from other donors' samples. This rearrangement joins TRBV12-3 or TRBV12-4 to TRBJ2-3; D gene uncertain. Sequencing was done on a sample of blood. The CDR3 spells CASSFSTESTDTQYF. The CDR3 DNA follows: TGTGCCAGCAGTTTTTCCACAGAGAGCACAGATACGCAGTATTTT.